The next 27 T cell receptor beta chains were all read from a single sample in a study of metastatic and nonmetastatic thyroid tumors. TCRdb reassembled clones from the PCR reads with MiXCR. The sample has tens of thousands of clones, 25% to 30% seen once. Thyroid surgery took place with no prior treatment in any patient. Sequenced input: blood. These receptors originate from a female donor with papillary thyroid cancer or a benign thyroid nodule (not recorded which). Some clones in this sample may be carry-over from other donors' samples.

This clone occurred once. This rearrangement joins TRBV20-1 to TRBJ2-1, with 10 nucleotides matching TRBD2. Germline lookup yields CDR1 DFQATT and CDR2 SNEGSKA (reference sequence). The CDR3 extends over 14 amino acids. The junction had 5 bases not matched to a gene; V was cut back by 4 bases and J by 5 bases. CDR3: CSAIGLAADNEQFF. Written as DNA, the CDR3 is TGCAGTGCTATAGGACTAGCGGCCGACAATGAGCAGTTCTTC.

This clone showed up just a few times. This chain connects TRBV18 to TRBJ2-7; possibly TRBD1 for D (6 bases). The V end lost 1 base, the J end lost 4 bases, and 14 bases lay between the germline ends. The CDR3 has 15 residues. The germline gives CDR1 KGHSH, CDR2 LQKENI. The CDR3, as DNA: TGTGCCAGCTCACCACGGTTGACGGGGACATACGAGCAGTACTTC. Translation gives CASSPRLTGTYEQYF.

V is TRBV7-9 and J is TRBJ2-2; D gene unclear. Between the trimmed V and J ends, which lost 6 bases and 5 bases, there was a span of 16 bases. The CDR3 loop spans 15 amino acids. Germline V lookup: CDR1 SEHNR, CDR2 FQNEAQ (reference sequence). CDR3 sequence (DNA): TGTGCCAGCAGACCCGGCCAAGCCGGAACCGGGGAGCTGTTTTTT. This sequence encodes CASRPGQAGTGELFF.

This chain joins TRBV11-2 and TRBJ2-5; weak D call: TRBD1 (6 bases). With 3 bases removed from V and 4 bases from J, the gap between germline ends came to 12 bases. The CDR3 is 14 amino acids. In germline, CDR1 is SGHAT, CDR2 FQNNGV. This CDR3 reads CASSFGTRIETQYF. For the CDR3, the DNA is TGTGCCAGCAGCTTTGGGACACGTATAGAGACCCAGTACTTC.

This clone showed up many times. The chain employs TRBV27 and TRBJ1-1; D gene unclear. Deletions cut 5 bases from V and 5 bases from J, with 9 bases between. The germline CDR1 and CDR2 sequences are MNHEY and SMNVEV (reference sequence). The CDR3 length is 12 residues. The CDR3 DNA is TGTGCCAGCAGTCTTACCGGGACTGAAGCTTTCTTT. The encoded protein is CASSLTGTEAFF.

This clone was counted ten times or more. The chain employs TRBV4-2 and TRBJ2-6, with a possible D match to TRBD2 (5 bases). Trimming left V 7 bases short and J 0 bases short, with 10 bases between. The CDR3 loop spans 15 amino acids. Germline values: CDR1 LGHNA, CDR2 YNFKEQ. The CDR3: CASMPGSSGANVLTF. CDR3 DNA sequence: TGTGCCAGCATGCCGGGAAGCTCTGGGGCCAACGTCCTGACTTTC.

There are many counts of this clone. This chain uses TRBV20-1 with TRBJ2-1; 11 bases map to TRBD2. V shed 5 bases and J 0 bases; nucleotides not matched to a gene: 6. Germline V gene lookup returns CDR1 DFQATT and CDR2 SNEGSKA (reference sequence). This CDR3 spans 16 amino acids. The CDR3 here is CSAETSGGPSYNEQFF. The CDR3 nucleotides are TGCAGTGCTGAAACTAGCGGGGGACCCTCCTACAATGAGCAGTTCTTC.

The J gene is TRBJ2-1, the V gene TRBV11-2; D is unresolved. Germline values: CDR1 SGHAT, CDR2 FQNNGV. The ends were cut back, 3 bases at V and 7 bases at J, with 13 bases in the middle. The CDR3 loop spans 14 amino acids. Here the CDR3 reads CASSFLPPRNEQFF. In DNA, the CDR3 is TGTGCCAGCAGCTTTCTCCCCCCACGGAATGAGCAGTTCTTC.

This rearrangement joins TRBV11-2 to TRBJ2-7; perhaps D is TRBD1 or TRBD2 (6 bases each). Germline V lookup: CDR1 SGHAT, CDR2 FQNNGV. This CDR3 has 15 amino acids. Deletions cut 1 base from V and 6 bases from J, with 16 bases between. The CDR3 DNA reads as TGTGCCAGCAGCTTAGTTAGGACAGCGGGCGGCGAGCAGTACTTC. As protein: CASSLVRTAGGEQYF.

This clone was found many times. The CDR3 DNA reads as TGCAGTGCTAAGGGGGAGACAGGGGAAGGTTCACCCCTCCACTTT. This translates into CSAKGETGEGSPLHF. V and J are TRBV20-1 and TRBJ1-6, with 8 bases lining up with TRBD1. The CDR3 is made up of 15 amino acids. The V gene's germline CDR1 is DFQATT and CDR2 SNEGSKA (reference sequence). The junction had 11 bases not matched to a gene; V was cut back by 4 bases and J by 9 bases.

This clone was observed once. This chain joins TRBV13 and TRBJ2-1, with TRBD2 matching 7 bases. Unmatched junction bases numbered 9, after V lost 3 bases and J lost 7 bases. The CDR3 is 15 residues long. The V gene's germline CDR1 is PRHDT and CDR2 FYEKMQ (reference sequence). DNA of the CDR3: TGTGCCAGCAGCTTTCGGCGGGAGCTAACTAATGAGCAGTTCTTC. The encoded protein is CASSFRRELTNEQFF.

V gene TRBV12-3 or TRBV12-4 combines with J gene TRBJ1-5; D might be TRBD1 (6 bases). The CDR3 has 15 residues. With 8 bases removed from V and 6 bases from J, the gap between germline ends came to 20 bases. CDR3 in DNA: TGTGCCAGCCAAGCGGGGGGGCTACGATTTCAGCCCCAGCATTTT. Its protein product is CASQAGGLRFQPQHF.

This clone was observed a handful of times. This chain connects TRBV2 to TRBJ1-5, with 8 bases lining up with TRBD1. Germline CDR1 is SNHLY and CDR2 is FYNNEI. Germline trimming cut 3 bases from V and 4 bases from J; bases unmatched to any gene: 5. The CDR3 totals 15 residues. Here the CDR3 DNA reads TGTGCCAGCAGTGACGGCAGGGGGCGTAATCAGCCCCAGCATTTT. Encoded protein: CASSDGRGRNQPQHF.

This clone was counted between two and nine times. The chain couples TRBV6-1 to TRBJ2-6; D remains unclear. V shed 6 bases and J shed 0 bases, with 6 bases lying between them. CDR3 size: 14 residues. The germline CDR1 and CDR2 sequences are MNHNS and SASEGT. CDR3 protein: CASSPVSGANVLTF. DNA for the CDR3: TGTGCCAGCAGCCCTGTCTCTGGGGCCAACGTCCTGACTTTC.

A note on this clone: One junction end disagrees with the germline gene, perhaps due to a read error. The chain couples TRBV27 to TRBJ2-2; tentative D call: TRBD1 (5 bases). Looked up from germline, CDR1 is MNHEY and CDR2 is SMNVEV (reference sequence). The CDR3 is made up of 16 amino acids. The CDR3 bases are TGTGCCAACAGTCCGCCAGGGATAGCAGCAACCGGGGAGCTGTTTTTT. This codes for CANSPPGIAATGELFF.

The chain couples TRBV11-1 to TRBJ2-7; 9 bases agree with TRBD1. Looked up from germline, CDR1 is SGHAT and CDR2 is FQDESV (reference sequence). Trimming at V came to 3 bases and at J to 3 bases, leaving 3 bases not matched to a gene. This CDR3 comprises 14 residues. This chain's CDR3 is CASSLRDRDYEQYF. The CDR3 DNA is TGTGCCAGCAGCTTGAGGGACAGGGACTACGAGCAGTACTTC.

In its sample, this clone ranks as medium-sized. This chain links TRBV24-1 with TRBJ2-1; 15 positions agree with TRBD2. The trim removed 3 bases at V and 10 bases at J, leaving 6 bases unmatched. The CDR3 has 16 residues. CDR1 is KGHDR and CDR2 is SFDVKD in the germline V gene. Here the CDR3 DNA reads TGTGCCACCAGTGATAGGACTAGCGGGAGGGTACACGAGCAGTTCTTC. Encoded protein: CATSDRTSGRVHEQFF.

The rearrangement uses TRBV6-1 and TRBJ2-1; D ambiguous. The CDR3 totals 13 residues. V was cut by 6 bases and J by 10 bases, with 16 bases left in between. Germline-derived CDR1 and CDR2 are MNHNS and SASEGT. Here the CDR3 DNA reads TGTGCCAGCAGCGCCGTTCGCTCTCGGGAGCAGTTCTTC. Its protein is CASSAVRSREQFF.

This clone was recorded at least ten times. This chain joins TRBV29-1 and TRBJ2-7; weak D call: TRBD2 (7 bases). The CDR3 runs 13 residues. V shed 3 bases and J shed 5 bases, with 14 bases lying between them. The germline gives CDR1 SQVTM, CDR2 ANQGSEA. DNA of the CDR3: TGCAGCGTTGAGGACCCGGGGGGCGACGAGCAGTACTTC. It translates to CSVEDPGGDEQYF.

This clone was seen a few times. This rearrangement joins TRBV6-6 to TRBJ2-1; D unclear. In germline, CDR1 is MNHNY, CDR2 SVGAGI (reference sequence). The CDR3 consists of 17 residues. The ends were cut back, 2 bases at V and 0 bases at J, with 14 bases in the middle. The CDR3 here is CASSYPYSSSSYNEQFF. CDR3 nucleotide sequence: TGTGCCAGCAGTTACCCTTACAGCTCTAGCTCCTACAATGAGCAGTTCTTC.

The chain links TRBV4-2 to TRBJ2-7, with D hard to call. The CDR3 runs 13 residues. Germline loops: CDR1 LGHNA, CDR2 YNFKEQ. The V end was cut by 4 bases, the J end by 2 bases, with 9 bases between. The CDR3 sequence is CASSLTSTYEQYF. The CDR3 DNA sequence: TGTGCCAGCAGCCTAACATCTACCTACGAGCAGTACTTC.

The chain combines TRBV11-1 with TRBJ1-1; possibly TRBD1 for D (5 bases). The CDR3 extends over 16 amino acids. Trimming left V 2 bases short and J 1 base short, with 14 bases between. The germline V gene has CDR1 SGHAT and CDR2 FQDESV (reference sequence). CDR3 sequence (DNA): TGTGCCAGCAGCTTACCCGACAGAAATGGGAACACTGAAGCTTTCTTT. It yields the protein CASSLPDRNGNTEAFF.

This clone turned up a few times. The chain joins TRBV15 to TRBJ1-5; D unclear. Trimming cost V 0 bases and J 0 bases, with 6 bases left between them. Germline V gene data show CDR1 as LNHNV and CDR2 as YYDKDF (reference sequence). The CDR3 covers 15 residues. The DNA for the CDR3 is TGTGCCACCAGCAGAGAAAAGTATAGCAATCAGCCCCAGCATTTT. Encoded protein: CATSREKYSNQPQHF.

The chain carries TRBV5-8 and TRBJ2-3; D perhaps matches TRBD2 (5 bases). V lost 8 bases and J lost 3, with 10 bases in between. The CDR3 spans 12 residues. CDR1 and CDR2 from the germline V gene are SGHTS and YDEGEE. The CDR3 protein is CARETTTDTQYF. The CDR3 DNA follows: TGTGCCAGAGAGACTACTACAGATACGCAGTATTTT.

This clone appeared a few times. The rearrangement links TRBV28 to TRBJ1-2, with a weak D call TRBD1 (5 bases). Germline CDR1 MDHEN, CDR2 SYDVKM. This CDR3 spans 15 amino acids. The V gene lost 6 bases and the J gene lost 7 bases, with 21 bases spanning the gap. This CDR3 reads CASSATAGIVSGYTF. CDR3 sequence (DNA): TGTGCCAGCAGCGCGACAGCGGGAATAGTTTCTGGCTACACCTTC.

The chain is built from TRBV19 and TRBJ2-3; D is undetermined. V shed 6 bases and J shed 1 base, with 14 bases lying between them. The CDR3 covers 15 residues. The germline gives CDR1 LNHDA, CDR2 SQIVND (reference sequence). CDR3 sequence: CASSMARSRTDTQYF. The CDR3, as DNA: TGTGCCAGTAGCATGGCGCGGAGTCGCACAGATACGCAGTATTTT.

The chain couples TRBV6-1 to TRBJ1-5; possible D gene TRBD1, 6 bases. V dropped 4 bases and J dropped 3 bases, with 10 bases sitting between them. Per germline, CDR1 MNHNS and CDR2 SASEGT. There are 14 residues in the CDR3. The CDR3 DNA follows: TGTGCCAGCAGTGGGGGGGGGCTCAATCAGCCCCAGCATTTT. It encodes CASSGGGLNQPQHF.